This paragraph reports one TCR beta chain. Its antigen is not yet known. No clone much larger than this one lies a single base away; base qualities are absent. The cohort was made up of 650 to 700 healthy bone marrow donors. At the time of sampling, every cohort member was nominally healthy, though immune exposures that went unrecorded were likely present. The donor was CMV seropositive and belonged to the group of over 250 seropositive cohort members. Each donor provided a peripheral blood sample, and peripheral blood mononuclear cells were used for TCR beta sequencing. Genomic DNA extraction from the blood cell samples was performed with the Qiagen DNeasy Blood Extraction Kit. This specimen belongs to a study of cytomegalovirus exposure and HLA in healthy donors (dated by TCRdb to the late 2010s). For context, the study as a whole: An earlier analysis of several hundred of the donors reported 276 Gb of sequence data and around 120 million unique TCR beta sequences obtained from about 170 million T cells. Roughly 5 DR-DQ haplotypes were treated as single units for association and clustering because of strong linkage in the cohort. Using immunosequencing, the study profiled T cell repertoires from some 670 subjects and related those repertoires to cytomegalovirus serostatus. Donor age, sex, ethnicity and CMV serostatus were compiled alongside the repertoire data. HLA typing covered class I and class II loci at four-digit resolution. Across roughly 420 genotyped donors of the cohort, an average of about 220,000 unique TCR beta nucleotide sequences per donor were sequenced, and roughly 17% of those sequences were non-productive. To predict cytomegalovirus infection status, the study combined high-throughput TCR immunosequencing, statistical association of individual TCRs with disease status, and machine learning. In a later analysis, previously published TCR beta repertoires from about 640 donors were re-analyzed and high-resolution HLA genotyping was added so that TCR occurrence patterns could be studied. An earlier analysis of several hundred of the donors used high-throughput TCR beta sequencing to judge whether each TCR beta V gene segment behaved as functional or pseudogenic. Approximately 300 gigabases of sequencing data and 70 million to 95 million unique TCR sequences made up an early release that covered 500 to 650 HLA-typed donors. Among the 398 genotyped donors, under 90% belonged to the genetic ancestry cluster associated with self-reported Caucasian donors. Every repertoire in the discovery cohort had been generated on one and the same sequencing platform. The study aimed to test whether cataloging public T cell receptors could reveal signatures of past pathogen exposure. A later genetic analysis took genome-wide SNP genotypes for about 55% of the 666 donors and used that subset as a discovery cohort. The number of typed donors differed by locus: about 620-640 for A, B, C, DRB1 and DQB1; approximately 530 for DQA1; some 610 for DPA1; and about 470 for DPB1. Rather than using new phenotypic data, the later analysis identified candidate immune exposures from TCR beta sequences and from how often those sequences occurred across donors. A separate validation cohort of over a hundred different subjects was used in addition to the approximately 700-subject first cohort. Overall study results and their limits: A group of highly shared sequence variants was considered likely to be a technical artifact of the sequencing pipeline. About 17 rarely observed V segments, including chromosome 9 orphons, were excluded from the earlier analysis of several hundred of the donors because counts were too low. Correlated functional status among segregating V segments might reflect linkage disequilibrium, but an unknown experimental factor could not be ruled out. Broadly in line with IMGT annotations, most TCR beta V segments showed up in productive rearrangements about 90% or about 30% of the time in an earlier analysis of 587 of the donors. Because HLA typing was missing for some donors at each locus, association tests included only the typed subset. In a later analysis, HLA-associated TCR beta chains were found to be more clonally expanded and to have lower generation probabilities than equally common non-associated chains. In a later analysis, the rate of TCR association differed among HLA loci, with DRB1 alleles having the most associated TCRs and HLA-C alleles having the fewest. A later analysis associated about 17,000 TCR beta sequences with specific HLA alleles at a false discovery rate of 0.05. In a later genetic analysis, a missense DCLRE1C variant was associated with V-gene and J-gene trimming of TCR beta chains, and the association was replicated in an independent cohort. The cohort was sequenced for TCR beta chains only, and without alpha or paired-chain data the features that could be detected were limited. According to a later analysis, parvovirus B19, influenza, CMV and Epstein-Barr virus appeared linked to several top co-occurrence clusters. The classifier was reported to diagnose cytomegalovirus status with high specificity and sensitivity in both the original cohort and the validation cohort. A later analysis found that most CMV-associated TCR beta chains appeared HLA-restricted, with HLA associations seemingly driven largely by CMV exposure. While some public TCRs were present in many individuals, most TCR sequences turned up only very rarely across donors. In vitro tests confirmed that three of the cytomegalovirus-associated TCR beta chains recognize cytomegalovirus antigens. A further reported finding was that TCR beta sequences accurately predicted the HLA-A and HLA-B alleles for most subjects in the first cohort. Some IMGT-functional V segments, including TRBV6-2 and TRBV6-3, could not be told apart with the 87-base-pair reads, so those segments were excluded. A later genetic analysis reported fewer N-insertions in productive TCRs among donors in an Asian-associated ancestry cluster than the roughly 700-donor mean. The authors suggested that the approach could potentially be generalized to other disease states and immunological phenotypes. The study listed 164 TCR beta chains as associated with cytomegalovirus. The presence/absence analyses assumed that sequencing depth was roughly uniform across donors, and that assumption may not be true. CMV serostatus was the only immune exposure information available for the cohort. Assigning TCR associations to individual alleles was difficult when HLA alleles, especially DR and DQ, strongly co-occurred.

Library preparation was by the immunoSEQ multiplex PCR assay. For the multiplex PCR, a mixture combining 60 forward primers for TCR Vbeta segments and 13 reverse primers for TCR Jbeta segments was used. A multiplex PCR assay on genomic DNA amplified the CDR3 region of rearranged TCR beta genes. The amplified TCR beta libraries were sequenced on the Illumina HiSeq System as 87-base-pair reads. Per the authors' processing: Across the 500 to 750 repertoires, a later analysis counted tens of millions of unique TCR beta chains, 8.5 million to 12 million of which were shared by at least two donors. To remove PCR and sequencing errors, raw reads were error-corrected and collapsed into unique sequences using a nearest-neighbor algorithm that merged closely related sequences. CDR3 sequences were aligned to IMGT reference sequences to assign V, D and J gene segments. For a sequence to be retained, a match of at least six nucleotides to both a V gene segment and a J gene segment was required. Rearrangements were classified as productive when the CDR3 lacked stop codons and remained in frame with V and J, and all other rearrangements were classified as non-productive. Following IMGT convention, CDR3 was defined as the stretch from the second conserved V-encoded cysteine up to the conserved J-encoded phenylalanine. The earlier analysis of more than 450 of the donors excluded sequences that lacked an unambiguous match to a single V gene segment. An earlier analysis of a few hundred of the donors classified V segments as functional when productive rearrangements were above 56.7% and as segregating when the standard deviation between donors was above 5%. To diagnose cytomegalovirus status from the catalog of TCR beta chain sequences, a statistical classification framework was built. In a later analysis, TCR nucleotide sequences were compared against IMGT/GENE-DB human TR gene sequences so that V and J genes could be assigned. In a later analysis, CDR3 sequences and most-parsimonious VDJ recombination scenarios were assigned using the TCRdist pipeline. A later analysis defined each TCR beta chain by its CDR3 amino acid sequence plus V-gene family, and excluded reads lacking a unique V-gene family. As a way to deal with suspected cross-contamination and a sequencing artifact, a later analysis dropped 640 or so nucleotide sequences that were highly shared and had low generation probability. For each public chain, a later analysis derived a clonal expansion index from normalized ranks of inferred template counts within each repertoire. In a later analysis, generation probabilities were computed using a VDJ recombination model fitted to out-of-frame rearrangements, and the results were checked against IGoR. A later analysis scored TCR-TCR, TCR-HLA and TCR-CMV co-occurrence with hypergeometric tests, applying a repertoire-size bias correction to TCR pairs. False discovery rates were estimated in a later analysis by permuting HLA or CMV assignments 20 times. In a later analysis, co-occurring TCRs were grouped using DBSCAN, with TCRdist sequence similarity added in when clustering inside HLA-allele-positive subsets. Co-occurrence clustering excluded repertoires with fewer than 30,000 or more than 120,000 public chains, plus five with anomalous nucleotide sharing. Drawn from immuneACCESS, this table holds only the in-frame rearrangements with V and J called that TCRdb kept. Clones are partly lost; checked studies trace under half to an unresolved V gene and leave the rest unexplained. The DNA gave D and trimming, while V, J and clone size come from that table. In all, the sample holds approximately 180,000 clones, and approximately 84% of those were seen once. Together, the top ten hold 4.8% of the sample.

The germline V gene yields SGHRS for CDR1 and YFSETQ for CDR2. The CDR3 holds 15 amino acids from the cysteine to the phenylalanine. This entry keeps only the CDR3 DNA: 45 bases, framed from base 1. A distance of 17 bases separates the germline ends of V and J, which lose 4 bases and 6 bases respectively. This TCR derives from a girl aged 5 to 17 in good health and CMV-seropositive. The chain links TRBV5-1 with TRBJ1-5; D gene: possibly TRBD1, on 6 matching bases. The material sequenced was PBMCs. DNA sequence: TGCGCCAGCAGCCCCGACGGGGGGCTCGGTCAGCCCCAGCATTTT. This is translated as CASSPDGGLGQPQHF.